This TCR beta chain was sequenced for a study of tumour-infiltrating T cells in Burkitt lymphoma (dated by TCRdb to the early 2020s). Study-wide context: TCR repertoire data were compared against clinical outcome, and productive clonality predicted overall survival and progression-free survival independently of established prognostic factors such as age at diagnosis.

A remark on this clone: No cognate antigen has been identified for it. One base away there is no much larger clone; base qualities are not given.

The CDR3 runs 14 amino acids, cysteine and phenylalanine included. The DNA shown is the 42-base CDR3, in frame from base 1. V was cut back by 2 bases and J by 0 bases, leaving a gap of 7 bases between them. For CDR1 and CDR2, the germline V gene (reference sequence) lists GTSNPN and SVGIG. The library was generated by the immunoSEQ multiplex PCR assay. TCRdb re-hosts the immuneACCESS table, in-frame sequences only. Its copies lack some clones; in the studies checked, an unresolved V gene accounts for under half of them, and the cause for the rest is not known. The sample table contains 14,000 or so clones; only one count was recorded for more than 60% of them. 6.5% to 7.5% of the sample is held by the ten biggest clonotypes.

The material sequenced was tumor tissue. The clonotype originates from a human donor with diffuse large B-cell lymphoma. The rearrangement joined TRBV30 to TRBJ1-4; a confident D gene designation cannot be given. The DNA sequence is TGTGCCTGGAGTATCGCTCCAACTAATGAAAAACTGTTTTTT. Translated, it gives CAWSIAPTNEKLFF.